This record concerns one T cell receptor beta chain sequence. This record comes from a study of blood T cell repertoires in COVID-19. Background on the study: Specimens from acute and convalescent COVID-19 originated in the United States, Italy and Spain. PBMCs, B-cell-depleted T cells, or T cells provided the cDNA or gDNA that made up the material.

Trimming cost V 0 bases and J 6 bases, with 7 bases left between them. Germline V CDR1 and CDR2: LNHNV, YYDKDF (reference sequence). This CDR3 is 13 amino acids long. Using immunoSEQ multiplex PCR, the repertoire was profiled, and TCRdb retains in-frame clones only, with some absent. The data show roughly 250,000 clones, with approximately 80% seen just once and approximately 9% held by the top ten. The sequence derives from a human donor in a cohort sampled during active COVID-19. This chain links TRBV15 with TRBJ2-3, with a tentative D call TRBD2 (5 bases). The source material was peripheral blood. This CDR3 is CATSRDVADTQYF. Here the CDR3 DNA reads TGTGCCACCAGCAGAGATGTAGCGGATACGCAGTATTTT.